Presented here are 21 T cell receptor beta chains from one specimen sequenced in a study of blood T cells in healthy people across ages. The use of a sample-barcoded 5' primer and a J-beta primer mix characterized a second PCR of roughly 6 to 11 cycles. TCRdb called the 5' RACE reads again in MiXCR, with one record for every CDR3 protein. In the table there are more than 1 million distinct CDR3 sequences, 45% of which are singletons. What was sequenced was blood. These TCRs come from an older woman in good health.

This clonotype was recorded a few times. The chain recombines TRBV6-1 with TRBJ1-5; D perhaps matches TRBD1 (6 bases). Germline V CDR1 and CDR2: MNHNS, SASEGT. V dropped 5 bases and J dropped 8 bases, with 13 bases sitting between them. The CDR3 length is 13 residues. As DNA, the CDR3 is TGTGCCAGCAGTTTCCAGGGGAGCAAGCCCCAGCATTTT. Translating gives CASSFQGSKPQHF.

This clonotype was observed once. V is TRBV12-3 or TRBV12-4 and J is TRBJ2-1; D remains unclear. This CDR3 contains 15 residues. Trimming shortened V by 1 base and J by 5 bases, and 12 bases separated the two germline ends. In nucleotides, the CDR3 is TGTGCCAGCAGTTTAGAGTACCTAGTTGACAATGAGCAGTTCTTC. Translating gives CASSLEYLVDNEQFF.

A remark on this clonotype: Since a much larger clone is just one base distant, this may be a read error. The gene calls are TRBV10-3 and TRBJ2-3; the D call may be TRBD1 or TRBD2 (6 bases each). The CDR3 runs 16 residues. Trimming left V 4 bases short and J 0 bases short, with 14 bases between. CDR1 is ENHRY and CDR2 is SYGVKD in the germline V gene. DNA for the CDR3: TGTGCCATCAGTGCCGGGAGCAGGGGAAGCACAGATACGCAGTATTTT. Translated, it gives CAISAGSRGSTDTQYF.

This clonotype has at least ten counts. The J gene is TRBJ2-7, the V gene TRBV5-1; no reliable D call. Germline loops: CDR1 SGHRS, CDR2 YFSETQ. CDR3 length: 12 amino acids. With 0 bases removed from V and 3 bases from J, the gap between germline ends came to 4 bases. CDR3 loop: CASSLGNYEQYF. The CDR3 bases are TGCGCCAGCAGCTTGGGTAACTACGAGCAGTACTTC. The whole variable domain, remainder taken from reference TRBV5-1 and TRBJ2-7, is KAGVTQTPRYLIKTRGQQVTLSCSPISGHRSVSWYQQTPGQGLQFLFEYFSETQRNKGNFPGRFSGRQFSNSRSEMNVSTLELGDSALYLCASSLGNYEQYFGPGTRLTVT.

The V call is TRBV20-1, the J call TRBJ2-3; unclear D gene. The CDR3 consists of 15 residues. Germline CDR1 DFQATT, CDR2 SNEGSKA (reference sequence). V lost 4 bases to trimming and J lost 0 bases, with 14 bases between them. The DNA of the CDR3 is TGCAGTGCTAAGGTTCCGGCAACTAGCACAGATACGCAGTATTTT. Translation: CSAKVPATSTDTQYF.

The V call is TRBV10-3, the J call TRBJ2-5; D may be TRBD2 (6 bases). The J call could be wrong; TRBJ2-7 is a better fit for the DNA end. This CDR3 comprises 12 residues. Per germline, CDR1 ENHRY and CDR2 SYGVKD. CDR3 DNA: TGTGCCATCAGGGGTAGCGGTTACGAGCAGTACTTC. Translation: CAIRGSGYEQYF.

The V gene is TRBV11-2, the J gene TRBJ2-1; no clear D. V gave up 8 bases and J gave up 9 bases, with 14 bases separating them. The V gene's germline CDR1 is SGHAT and CDR2 FQNNGV. The CDR3 runs 12 residues. The CDR3 region is CASDLHYREQFF. DNA of the CDR3: TGTGCCAGCGACCTTCATTACCGTGAGCAGTTCTTC.

The genes are TRBV13 and TRBJ1-2, with D possibly matching TRBD1 (5 bases). Looked up from germline, CDR1 is PRHDT and CDR2 is FYEKMQ (reference sequence). Trimming cost V 1 base and J 4 bases, with 19 bases left between them. There are 17 residues in the CDR3. The DNA for the CDR3 is TGTGCCAGCAGCTTAGATCCAGGGAGAGGGCTCGGCTATGGCTACACCTTC. This encodes CASSLDPGRGLGYGYTF.

The chain employs TRBV5-1 and TRBJ2-5; 9 nucleotides align to TRBD2. The CDR3 covers 15 residues. CDR1 and CDR2 (germline): SGHRS, YFSETQ. Trimming took 1 base from V and 11 from J; bases not matched to a gene: 12. CDR3 coding DNA: TGCGCCAGCAGCTTGAGGGCGGGAGGGTCAGATGAGCAGTACTTC. Protein product: CASSLRAGGSDEQYF.

V and J are TRBV6-2 or TRBV6-3 and TRBJ2-7, with TRBD1 matching 9 bases. There are 17 residues in the CDR3. Trimming at V came to 5 bases and at J to 3 bases, leaving 14 bases not matched to a gene. Germline V gene data show CDR1 as MNHEY and CDR2 as SVGEGT. CDR3 nucleotides: TGTGCCAGCAGTAAAGCATCCGGGACAGGGTTTTACTACGAGCAGTACTTC. This encodes CASSKASGTGFYYEQYF.

This sequence joins TRBV12-3 or TRBV12-4 and TRBJ2-1; the D call may be TRBD1 or TRBD2 (6 bases each). V was trimmed by 6 bases and J by 8 bases, leaving 20 bases between them. This CDR3 has 15 amino acids. Written as DNA, the CDR3 is TGTGCCAGCAGAGAGGTGGGGGGCCCTGTTTATGAGCAGTTCTTC. Protein: CASREVGGPVYEQFF.

The rearrangement uses TRBV12-3 or TRBV12-4 and TRBJ2-7; 8 nucleotides match TRBD2. Unmatched junction bases numbered 8, after V lost 3 bases and J lost 4 bases. There are 15 residues in the CDR3. In nucleotides, the CDR3 is TGTGCCAGCAGTTTTGTGGCGGGAGGAGGGTACGAGCAGTACTTC. Its protein is CASSFVAGGGYEQYF.

V gene TRBV6-5 combines with J gene TRBJ2-1; tentatively, D is TRBD2 (6 bases). V lost 5 bases, J lost 9 bases, and 14 bases lay in between. CDR3 length equals 13 residues. Germline values: CDR1 MNHEY, CDR2 SVGAGI. In nucleotides, the CDR3 is TGTGCCAGCAGTAGGACTATACGAGGTGAGCAGTTCTTC. It codes for CASSRTIRGEQFF.

The rearrangement uses TRBV4-1 and TRBJ1-1; perhaps TRBD1 as D (5 bases). V lost 1 base and J lost 5, with 17 bases in between. Germline V gene sequence: CDR1 MGHRA, CDR2 YSYEKL. The CDR3 is 16 amino acids. CDR3 bases: TGCGCCAGCAGCCAAGTTTCGGCAGGGAGAATAACTGAAGCTTTCTTT. Its protein is CASSQVSAGRITEAFF.

The rearrangement links TRBV9 to TRBJ1-1; the D is unclear. CDR3 length: 15 residues. Trimming cost V 4 bases and J 0 bases, with 13 bases left between them. Germline V CDR1 and CDR2: SGDLS, YYNGEE. CDR3: CASSREGLLNTEAFF. The CDR3 coding sequence is TGTGCCAGCAGCAGAGAAGGACTTTTGAACACTGAAGCTTTCTTT.

This clonotype has just one count. The V gene is TRBV14, the J gene TRBJ1-1; D remains unclear. The CDR3 spans 14 residues. CDR1 and CDR2 from the germline V gene are SGHDN and FVKESK. With 4 bases removed from V and 4 bases from J, the gap between germline ends came to 13 bases. CDR3 protein: CASSPGVRITEAFF. CDR3 nucleotides: TGTGCCAGCAGCCCCGGGGTCCGGATCACTGAAGCTTTCTTT.

This clonotype has only a few counts. The chain uses TRBV11-2 and TRBJ1-2; D may be TRBD1 (6 bases). Germline V gene data show CDR1 as SGHAT and CDR2 as FQNNGV. The CDR3 length is 14 residues. Trimming removed 5 bases from V and 8 bases from J, with 18 bases in between. CDR3 nucleotide sequence: TGTGCCAGCAGCACAAACAGGGATGGCGTAGGCTACACCTTC. This encodes CASSTNRDGVGYTF.

This clonotype was seen a handful of times. The chain combines TRBV18 with TRBJ1-2, with a possible D match to TRBD1 (5 bases). The CDR3 loop spans 13 amino acids. Germline CDR1 and CDR2: KGHSH and LQKENI. Trimming removed 8 bases at V and 3 bases at J, with 13 bases between. CDR3 loop: CASAMGLDYGYTF. Here the CDR3 DNA reads TGTGCCAGCGCCATGGGGCTGGACTATGGCTACACCTTC. Filled out from reference TRBV18 and TRBJ1-2, the complete variable domain reads NAGVMQNPRHLVRRRGQEARLRCSPMKGHSHVYWYRQLPEEGLKFMVYLQKENIIDESGMPKERFSAEFPKEGPSILRIQQVVRGDSAAYFCASAMGLDYGYTFGSGTRLTVV.

This chain links TRBV6-1 with TRBJ2-5, with D tentatively TRBD2 (6 bases). V shed 3 bases and J shed 1 base, with 12 bases lying between them. Per the germline V gene, CDR1 is MNHNS and CDR2 is SASEGT. The length of the CDR3 is 15 residues. CDR3 sequence: CASSEGGTVQETQYF. In nucleotides, the CDR3 is TGTGCCAGCAGTGAGGGCGGGACCGTCCAAGAGACCCAGTACTTC.

The chain is built from TRBV6-2 or TRBV6-3 and TRBJ2-7; 12 bases are a match to TRBD2. J was trimmed by 4 bases and V by 4 bases; bases with no gene match: 8. Germline CDR1 is MNHEY and CDR2 is SVGEGT. The CDR3 length is 16 residues. CDR3 DNA sequence: TGTGCCAGCAGTTCCCAGACTAGCGGGAGACCTTACGAGCAGTACTTC. The encoded protein is CASSSQTSGRPYEQYF.

This clonotype was seen repeatedly, ten times or more. The chain joins TRBV10-3 to TRBJ2-7; D is possibly TRBD2 (5 bases). The CDR3 totals 12 residues. Trimming left V 8 bases short and J 5 bases short, with 13 bases between. Germline CDR1 and CDR2: ENHRY and SYGVKD. The CDR3 reads CAIVGDRDEQYF. The CDR3 DNA reads TGTGCCATCGTCGGGGATAGAGACGAGCAGTACTTC.